This TCR beta chain was obtained from a study of T-cell reconstitution after alpha-beta-depleted transplantation in children. The CDR3 spans 13 residues. V lost 0 bases and J 8 bases, leaving 11 bases between the germline ends. Germline V gives CDR1 MNHEY, CDR2 SMNVEV (reference sequence). TCRbeta library construction was performed incorporating unique molecular identifiers. MiXCR, run by TCRdb on the PCR reads, gives a single entry per CDR3 protein. The data hold about 600,000 distinct CDR3 sequences, with 23% observed a single time. In this sample, this clonotype turned up many times. The antigen is not known. Overall study findings and caveats: In some patients, recipient T cells and intrathymic progenitors surviving conditioning explained high day-60 diversity. Once a year had passed after transplant, T-cell counts and diversity came mostly from newly produced T cells. The origin of alpha-beta T cells about two months after transplant was reportedly several hundred expanded graft clones.

The sequence was obtained from a boy under two years old who had a stem cell transplant for acute myeloid leukemia, so the T cells may come from the graft donor. The V and J genes are TRBV27 and TRBJ2-7; either TRBD1 or TRBD2 may supply D (5 bases each). The sequencing used PBMCs, mostly from graft donor cells, collected 360 days after TCRalphabeta/CD19-depleted stem cell transplant. CDR3 protein: CASSLSGTSKQYF. CDR3 DNA: TGTGCCAGCAGTTTATCTGGGACGAGCAAGCAGTACTTC.